This TCR beta chain was recorded in a study of OX40 agonist ivuxolimab in advanced cancers. Study in general: Ivuxolimab, which is an agonistic anti-OX40 (CD134) antibody, was administered to the patients. Hepatocellular carcinoma, melanoma, renal cell or head and neck cancer occurred in dose-escalation patients. Patients were roughly 87% male with ages roughly 23 to 79, mean about 60.

A remark on this clone: Antigen: not known.

Produced via immunoSEQ multiplex PCR; TCRdb's table is partial and in-frame only. The data show approximately 76,000 clones, almost 85% seen once. Points from the study as a whole: On average, CD8+ T cells had more expanded clones than CD4+.

The CDR3 is 14 residues long. Germline assignment: CDR1 LNHDA and CDR2 SQIVND (reference sequence). V lost 1 base and J lost 5, with 9 bases in between. The chain is built from TRBV19 and TRBJ1-5; the D is unclear. The TCR originated in an adult with an advanced solid tumor such as melanoma, head and neck, liver or kidney cancer. The input for sequencing was CD4+ or CD8+ T cells sorted from blood, taken in a trial of the OX40 agonist ivuxolimab. The CDR3 sequence: CASSIGPLYQPQHF. In DNA form, the CDR3 reads TGTGCCAGTAGTATAGGCCCCCTATATCAGCCCCAGCATTTT.